The subject of this entry is one T cell receptor (beta chain). As yet, its antigen is unknown. V lost 6 bases, J lost 3 bases, and 5 bases lay in between. Germline values: CDR1 SGHTA, CDR2 FQGTGA. The CDR3 has 11 residues. The source of the sample is a study of identifying expanded T cells in peripheral blood. Generated by immunoSEQ multiplex PCR, the TCRdb table keeps only in-frame clones and is missing some. The table has over 65,000 clones, roughly 90% seen once. Study-wide points: Clone count variance between roughly 2-week samples rose with total template count. Over approximately two and four weeks, about 15 and 19 clones changed, versus around 1.2 between replicates.

During the collection period, no donor immune events like infections were recorded. The chain has TRBV7-3 and TRBJ1-1; the D gene is possibly TRBD1 (5 bases). The receptor was isolated from a person aged 18 to 69 in good health. Input material: blood. The CDR3, as DNA: TGTGCCAGCAGGGGGGACACTGAAGCTTTCTTT. Translated, it gives CASRGDTEAFF.